The rows below give T cell receptor beta chains drawn from one sample of a study of CD8 T cells in ankylosing spondylitis. Each CDR3 protein gets one entry after TCRdb re-called the 5' RACE reads with MiXCR. The repertoire holds 100,000 to 150,000 distinct CDR3 sequences, with approximately 17% as singletons. Material: blood, either unsorted or a sorted T cell fraction (not recorded which). These TCRs come from a male donor with ankylosing spondylitis. Both conserved end residues are part of each CDR3. The D gene is left open where the match is weak. Clone size, where shown, is once, few, many, or a class for clones that have expanded.

>TRBV25-1|TRBJ2-4|.|.
TGTGCCAGCACTGCAGGGTATACGAACATTCAGTACTTC
CASTAGYTNIQYF
>TRBV28|TRBJ1-1|few|.
TGTGCCAGCAGTTGGAGGACAGTCCTCATGAACACTGAAGCTTTCTTT
CASSWRTVLMNTEAFF
>TRBV20-1|TRBJ2-7|.|TRBD2
TGCAGTGCTAGAGACTTTCTAGCGGGAGGGCCGTACGAGCAGTACTTC
CSARDFLAGGPYEQYF
>TRBV20-1|TRBJ2-7|.|.
TGCAGTGCTAGATCTCGGTTGTCCTACGAGCAGTACTTC
CSARSRLSYEQYF
>TRBV28|TRBJ2-1|few|.
TGTGCCAGCAGTTTATTGGGGCGCTCCTACAATGAGCAGTTCTTC
CASSLLGRSYNEQFF
>TRBV3-1|TRBJ2-2|few|.
TGTGCCAGCAGCCTAGGTAACATGCGACCCCCCGGGGAGCTGTTTTTT
CASSLGNMRPPGELFF
>TRBV7-9|TRBJ1-1|few|.
TGTGCCAGCAGCCCCAGGTCCTCTGGGGCGAACACTGAAGCTTTCTTT
CASSPRSSGANTEAFF
>TRBV7-2|TRBJ2-1|many|TRBD2
TGTGCCAGCAGCTTAGCGGTAGCGGGAGGCTTAAGTGAGCAGTTCTTC
CASSLAVAGGLSEQFF
>TRBV27|TRBJ2-1|.|TRBD2
TGTGCCAGCAGTCTAGGGACTAGCGGGAAGGGTGAGCAGTTCTTC
CASSLGTSGKGEQFF
>TRBV6-1|TRBJ1-1|.|.
TGTGCCAGCAGTGAAGCTGGCTGGGTGAACACTGAAGCTTTCTTT
CASSEAGWVNTEAFF
>TRBV25-1|TRBJ2-7|.|TRBD2
TGTGCCAGCGCTGTGGGCGGGGGGCGGTACGAGCAGTACTTC
CASAVGGGRYEQYF
>TRBV9|TRBJ2-7|.|.
TGTGCCAGCAGCGTAGCCAGCGGAGTTTACGAGCAGTACTTC
CASSVASGVYEQYF
>TRBV4-2|TRBJ2-7|many|.
TGTGCCAGCAGCCAAGTTGGTGAGGGCTACGAGCAGTACTTC
CASSQVGEGYEQYF
>TRBV14|TRBJ2-1|.|TRBD2
TGTGCCAGCAGCCAAGCGGGACTAGCCGGTGAGCAGTTCTTC
CASSQAGLAGEQFF
>TRBV6-5|TRBJ1-1|once|.
TGTGCCAGCAGTTACCTGGACACGAACACTGAAGCTTTCTTT
CASSYLDTNTEAFF